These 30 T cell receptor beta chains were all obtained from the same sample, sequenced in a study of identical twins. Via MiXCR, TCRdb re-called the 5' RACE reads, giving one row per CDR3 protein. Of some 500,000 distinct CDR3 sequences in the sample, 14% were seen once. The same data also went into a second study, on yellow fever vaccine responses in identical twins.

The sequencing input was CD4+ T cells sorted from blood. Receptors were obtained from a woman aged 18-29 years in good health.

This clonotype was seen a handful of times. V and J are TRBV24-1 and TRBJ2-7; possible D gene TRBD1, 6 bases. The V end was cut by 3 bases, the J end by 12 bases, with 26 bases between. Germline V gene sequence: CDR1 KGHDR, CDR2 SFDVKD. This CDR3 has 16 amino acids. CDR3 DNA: TGTGCCACCAGTGATACAAATGCCGGGACAACGGGTTTTCGGTACTTC. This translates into CATSDTNAGTTGFRYF.

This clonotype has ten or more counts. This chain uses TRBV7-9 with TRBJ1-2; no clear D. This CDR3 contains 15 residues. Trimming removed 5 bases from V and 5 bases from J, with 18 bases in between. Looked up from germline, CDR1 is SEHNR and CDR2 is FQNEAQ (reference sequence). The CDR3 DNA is TGTGCCAGCAGCCCCGACCTGGCGGGCAAGTATGGCTACACCTTC. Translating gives CASSPDLAGKYGYTF.

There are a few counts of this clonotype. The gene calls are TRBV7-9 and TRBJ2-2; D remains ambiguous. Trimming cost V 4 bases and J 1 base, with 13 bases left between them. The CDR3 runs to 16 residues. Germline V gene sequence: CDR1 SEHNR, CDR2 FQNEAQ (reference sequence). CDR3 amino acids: CASSSGPLRNTGELFF. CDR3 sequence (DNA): TGTGCCAGCAGCTCCGGTCCTCTTCGGAACACCGGGGAGCTGTTTTTT.

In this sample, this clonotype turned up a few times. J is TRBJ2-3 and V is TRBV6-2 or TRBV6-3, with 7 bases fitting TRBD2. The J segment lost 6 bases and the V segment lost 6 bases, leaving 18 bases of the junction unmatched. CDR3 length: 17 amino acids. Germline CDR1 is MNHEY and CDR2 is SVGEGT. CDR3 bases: TGTGCCAGCAGCCGCCGCGCTAGCGGCCGGATGATGGATACGCAGTATTTT. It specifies CASSRRASGRMMDTQYF.

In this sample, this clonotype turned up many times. CDR3 nucleotides: TGCAGCGTTGCCAGGGGGTCTAACAATGAGCAGTTCTTC. This encodes CSVARGSNNEQFF. V is TRBV29-1 and J is TRBJ2-1; 7 bases fit TRBD1. There are 13 residues in the CDR3. CDR1 and CDR2 from the germline V gene are SQVTM and ANQGSEA. Losses at the gene ends were 4 bases for V and 5 bases for J; bases not matched to a gene: 5.

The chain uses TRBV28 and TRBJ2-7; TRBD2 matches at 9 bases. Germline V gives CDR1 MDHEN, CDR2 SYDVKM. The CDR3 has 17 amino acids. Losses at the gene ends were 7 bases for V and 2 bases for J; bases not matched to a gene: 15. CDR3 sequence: CASILHRGLALTYEQYF. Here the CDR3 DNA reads TGTGCCAGCATCCTACACCGGGGACTAGCTTTGACCTACGAGCAGTACTTC.

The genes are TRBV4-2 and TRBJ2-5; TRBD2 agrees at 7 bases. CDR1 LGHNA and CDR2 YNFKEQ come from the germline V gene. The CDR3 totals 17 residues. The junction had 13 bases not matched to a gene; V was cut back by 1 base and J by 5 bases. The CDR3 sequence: CASSQAQRGDRMETQYF. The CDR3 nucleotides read TGTGCCAGCAGCCAAGCGCAGCGGGGTGACAGAATGGAGACCCAGTACTTC.

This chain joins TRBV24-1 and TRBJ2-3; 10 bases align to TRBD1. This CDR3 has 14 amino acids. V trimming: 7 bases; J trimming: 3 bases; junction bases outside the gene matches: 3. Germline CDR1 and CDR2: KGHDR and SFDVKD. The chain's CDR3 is CATRRTGGTDTQYF. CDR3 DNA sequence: TGTGCCACCAGGAGGACAGGGGGAACAGATACGCAGTATTTT.

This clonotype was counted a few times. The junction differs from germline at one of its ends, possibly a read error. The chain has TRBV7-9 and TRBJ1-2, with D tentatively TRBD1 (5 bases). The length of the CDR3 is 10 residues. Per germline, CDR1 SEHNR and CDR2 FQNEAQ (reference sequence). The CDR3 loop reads CASPSPGDLF. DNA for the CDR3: TGTGCCAGCCCCTCACCCGGGGACCTATTC.

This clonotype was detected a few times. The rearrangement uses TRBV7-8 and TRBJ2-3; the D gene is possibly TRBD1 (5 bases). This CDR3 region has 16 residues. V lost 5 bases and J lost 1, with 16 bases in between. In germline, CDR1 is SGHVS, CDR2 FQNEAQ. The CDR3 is CASSDQGRFGTDTQYF. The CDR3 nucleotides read TGTGCCAGCAGCGACCAGGGTCGGTTCGGCACAGATACGCAGTATTTT.

The CDR3 DNA sequence: TGTGCCAGCAGCCCTCGACAGGGTCACGGTGGGGCCAACGTCCTGACTTTC. Translated: CASSPRQGHGGANVLTF. The chain links TRBV4-2 to TRBJ2-6; 7 positions match TRBD1. This CDR3 is 17 amino acids long. Per the germline V gene, CDR1 is LGHNA and CDR2 is YNFKEQ. With V trimmed by 4 bases and J by 3 bases, 9 bases remained unmatched.

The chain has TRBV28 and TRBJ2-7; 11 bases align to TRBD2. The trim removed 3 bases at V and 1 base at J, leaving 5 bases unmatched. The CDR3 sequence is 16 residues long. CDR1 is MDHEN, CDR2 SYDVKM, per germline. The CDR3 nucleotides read TGTGCCAGCAGTTTCACTAGCGGGAGATTGTCCTACGAGCAGTACTTC. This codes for CASSFTSGRLSYEQYF.

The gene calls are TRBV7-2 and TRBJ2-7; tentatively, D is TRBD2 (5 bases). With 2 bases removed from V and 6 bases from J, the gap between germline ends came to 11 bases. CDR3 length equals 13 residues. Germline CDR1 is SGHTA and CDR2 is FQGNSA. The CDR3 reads CASSLLAQLEQYF. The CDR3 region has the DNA TGTGCCAGCAGCTTACTAGCCCAGCTCGAGCAGTACTTC.

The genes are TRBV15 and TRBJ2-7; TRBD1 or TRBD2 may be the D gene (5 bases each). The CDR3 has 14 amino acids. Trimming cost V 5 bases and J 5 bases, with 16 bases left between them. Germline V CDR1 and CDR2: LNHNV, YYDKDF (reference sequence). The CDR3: CATSFPGAGNEQYF. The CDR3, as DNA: TGTGCCACCAGCTTCCCCGGGGCAGGGAACGAGCAGTACTTC. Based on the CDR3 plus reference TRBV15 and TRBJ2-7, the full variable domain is DAMVIQNPRYQVTQFGKPVTLSCSQTLNHNVMYWYQQKSSQAPKLLFHYYDKDFNNEADTPDNFQSRRPNTSFCFLDIRSPGLGDTAMYLCATSFPGAGNEQYFGPGTRLTVT.

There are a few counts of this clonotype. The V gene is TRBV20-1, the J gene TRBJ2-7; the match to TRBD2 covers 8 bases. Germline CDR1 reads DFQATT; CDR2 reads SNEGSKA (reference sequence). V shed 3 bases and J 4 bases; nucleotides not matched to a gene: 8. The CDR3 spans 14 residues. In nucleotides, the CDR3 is TGCAGTGCTAGTTCAGGGACTAGACCGTACGAGCAGTACTTC. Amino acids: CSASSGTRPYEQYF.

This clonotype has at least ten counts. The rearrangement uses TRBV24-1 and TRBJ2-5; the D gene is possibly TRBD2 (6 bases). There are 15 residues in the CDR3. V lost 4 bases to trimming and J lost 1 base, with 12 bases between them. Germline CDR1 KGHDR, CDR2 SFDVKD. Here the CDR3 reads CATSDLGGPQETQYF. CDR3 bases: TGTGCCACCAGTGACTTGGGGGGTCCCCAAGAGACCCAGTACTTC.

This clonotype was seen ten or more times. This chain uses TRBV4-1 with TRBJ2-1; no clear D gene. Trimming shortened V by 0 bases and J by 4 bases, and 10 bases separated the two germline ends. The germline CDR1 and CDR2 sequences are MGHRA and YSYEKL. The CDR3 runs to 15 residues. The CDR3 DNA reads TGCGCCAGCAGCCAAGAGGGTCGGGCTTACAATGAGCAGTTCTTC. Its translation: CASSQEGRAYNEQFF.

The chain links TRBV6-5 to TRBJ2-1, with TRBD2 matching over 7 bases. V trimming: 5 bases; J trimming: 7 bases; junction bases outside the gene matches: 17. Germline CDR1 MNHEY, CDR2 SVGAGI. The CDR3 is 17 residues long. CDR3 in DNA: TGTGCCAGCAGTACTCAACGGGGCGGGAGAGGATGGAATGAGCAGTTCTTC. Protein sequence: CASSTQRGGRGWNEQFF.

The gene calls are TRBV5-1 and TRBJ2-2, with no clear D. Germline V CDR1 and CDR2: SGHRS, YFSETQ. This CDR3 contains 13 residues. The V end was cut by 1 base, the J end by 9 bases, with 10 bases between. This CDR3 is CASSLWASWELFF. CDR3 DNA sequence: TGCGCCAGCAGCTTGTGGGCCAGCTGGGAGCTGTTTTTT.

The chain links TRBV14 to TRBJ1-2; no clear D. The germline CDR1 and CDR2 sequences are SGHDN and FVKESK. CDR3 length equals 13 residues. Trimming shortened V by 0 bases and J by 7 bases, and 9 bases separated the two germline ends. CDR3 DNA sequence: TGTGCCAGCAGCCAAGAAACGACATTTGGCTACACCTTC. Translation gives CASSQETTFGYTF.

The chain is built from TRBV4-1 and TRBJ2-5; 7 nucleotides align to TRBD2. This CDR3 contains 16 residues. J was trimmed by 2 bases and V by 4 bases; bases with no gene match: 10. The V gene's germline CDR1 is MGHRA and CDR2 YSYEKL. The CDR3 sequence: CASSPTKAGNQETQYF. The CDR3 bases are TGCGCCAGCAGCCCCACCAAAGCGGGAAATCAAGAGACCCAGTACTTC.

CDR3 DNA: TGTGCCAGCAGTTTACGCGGGAGTTCTCTCATATTCAATGAGCAGTTCTTC. It yields the protein CASSLRGSSLIFNEQFF. This chain links TRBV27 with TRBJ2-1, with 7 bases matching TRBD2. The CDR3 length is 17 residues. V dropped 2 bases and J dropped 6; count of bases not matched to a gene: 13. The germline CDR1 and CDR2 sequences are MNHEY and SMNVEV (reference sequence).

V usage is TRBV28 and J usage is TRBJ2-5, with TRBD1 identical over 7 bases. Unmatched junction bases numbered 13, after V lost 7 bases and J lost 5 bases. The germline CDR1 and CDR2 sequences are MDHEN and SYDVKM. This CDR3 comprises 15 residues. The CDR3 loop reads CASTAATGHGETQYF. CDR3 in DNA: TGTGCCAGCACCGCGGCGACAGGGCATGGGGAGACCCAGTACTTC.

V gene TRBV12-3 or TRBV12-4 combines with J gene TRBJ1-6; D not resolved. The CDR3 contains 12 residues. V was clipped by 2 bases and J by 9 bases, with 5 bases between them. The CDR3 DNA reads TGTGCCAGCAGTTTAAAGGGTTCACCCCTCCACTTT. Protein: CASSLKGSPLHF.

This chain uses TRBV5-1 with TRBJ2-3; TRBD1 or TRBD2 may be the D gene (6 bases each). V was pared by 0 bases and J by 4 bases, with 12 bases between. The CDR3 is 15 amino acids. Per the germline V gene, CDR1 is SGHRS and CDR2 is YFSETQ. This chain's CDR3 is CASSLVGGGSDTQYF. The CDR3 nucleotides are TGCGCCAGCAGCTTGGTTGGAGGGGGGTCAGATACGCAGTATTTT.

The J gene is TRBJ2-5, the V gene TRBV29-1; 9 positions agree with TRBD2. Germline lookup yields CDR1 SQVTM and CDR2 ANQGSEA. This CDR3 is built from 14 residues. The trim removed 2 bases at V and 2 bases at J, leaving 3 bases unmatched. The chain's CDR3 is CSVELAGRQETQYF. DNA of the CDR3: TGCAGCGTTGAACTAGCGGGGCGACAAGAGACCCAGTACTTC.

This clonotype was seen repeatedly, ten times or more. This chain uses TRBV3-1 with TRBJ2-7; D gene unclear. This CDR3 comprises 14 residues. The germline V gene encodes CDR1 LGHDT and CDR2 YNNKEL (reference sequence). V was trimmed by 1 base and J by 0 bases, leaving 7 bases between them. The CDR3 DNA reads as TGTGCCAGCAGCCAAGCGAGTAGCTCCTACGAGCAGTACTTC. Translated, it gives CASSQASSSYEQYF.

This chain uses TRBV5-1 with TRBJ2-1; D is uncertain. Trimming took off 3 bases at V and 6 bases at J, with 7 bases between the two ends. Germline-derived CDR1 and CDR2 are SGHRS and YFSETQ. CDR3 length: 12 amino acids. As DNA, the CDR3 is TGCGCCAGCAGCTCAGTATTCAATGAGCAGTTCTTC. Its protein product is CASSSVFNEQFF.

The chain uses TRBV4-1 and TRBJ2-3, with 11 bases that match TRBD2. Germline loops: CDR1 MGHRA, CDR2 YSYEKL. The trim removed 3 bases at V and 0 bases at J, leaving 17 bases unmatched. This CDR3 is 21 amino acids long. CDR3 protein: CASSHLTGTSGAELSTDTQYF. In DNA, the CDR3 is TGCGCCAGCAGCCATCTTACCGGGACTAGCGGAGCCGAGCTAAGCACAGATACGCAGTATTTT.

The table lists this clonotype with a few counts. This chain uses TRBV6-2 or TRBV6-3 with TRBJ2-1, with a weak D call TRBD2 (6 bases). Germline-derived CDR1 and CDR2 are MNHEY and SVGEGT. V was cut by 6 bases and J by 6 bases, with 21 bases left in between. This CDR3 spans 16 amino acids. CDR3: CASRLGRELGGNEQFF. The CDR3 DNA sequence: TGTGCCAGCAGACTAGGCAGGGAGTTGGGGGGCAATGAGCAGTTCTTC.